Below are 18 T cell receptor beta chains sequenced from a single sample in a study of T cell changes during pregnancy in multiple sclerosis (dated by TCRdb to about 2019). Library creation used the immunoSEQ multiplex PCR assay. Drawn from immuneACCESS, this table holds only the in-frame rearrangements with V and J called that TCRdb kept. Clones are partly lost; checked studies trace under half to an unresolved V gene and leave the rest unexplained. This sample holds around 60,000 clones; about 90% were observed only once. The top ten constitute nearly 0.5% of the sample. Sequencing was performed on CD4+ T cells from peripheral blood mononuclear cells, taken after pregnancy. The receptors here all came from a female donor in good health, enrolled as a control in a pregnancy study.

As DNA, the CDR3 is TGTGCCAGTAGCGAAGGGGTAAAACTGTTTTTT. It is translated as CASSEGVKLFF. This chain connects TRBV19 to TRBJ1-4; possible D gene TRBD1, 5 bases. Trimming removed 6 bases at V and 10 bases at J, with 9 bases between. Looked up from germline, CDR1 is LNHDA and CDR2 is SQIVND (reference sequence). The CDR3 has 11 amino acids.

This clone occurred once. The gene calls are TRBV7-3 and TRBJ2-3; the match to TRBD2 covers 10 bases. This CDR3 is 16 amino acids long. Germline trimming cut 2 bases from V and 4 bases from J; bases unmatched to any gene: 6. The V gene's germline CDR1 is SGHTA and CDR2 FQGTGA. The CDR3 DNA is TGTGCCAGCAGCTTAGGAGCGGGGGGGCGTGCAGATACGCAGTATTTT. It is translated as CASSLGAGGRADTQYF.

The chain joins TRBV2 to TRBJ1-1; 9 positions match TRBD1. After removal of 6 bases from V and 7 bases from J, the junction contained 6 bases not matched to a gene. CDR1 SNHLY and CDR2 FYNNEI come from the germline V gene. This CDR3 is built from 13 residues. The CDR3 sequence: CASSRTGAIEAFF. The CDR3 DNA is TGTGCCAGCAGCAGGACAGGGGCAATTGAAGCTTTCTTT.

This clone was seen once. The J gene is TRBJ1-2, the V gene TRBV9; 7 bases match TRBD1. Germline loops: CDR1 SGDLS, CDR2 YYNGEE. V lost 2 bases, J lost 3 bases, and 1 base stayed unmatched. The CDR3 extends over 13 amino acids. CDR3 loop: CASSVDRDYGYTF. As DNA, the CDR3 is TGTGCCAGCAGCGTCGACAGGGACTATGGCTACACCTTC.

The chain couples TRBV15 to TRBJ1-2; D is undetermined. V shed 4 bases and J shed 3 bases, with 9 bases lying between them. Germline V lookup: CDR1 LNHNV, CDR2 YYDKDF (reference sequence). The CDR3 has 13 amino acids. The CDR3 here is CATSTDLDYGYTF. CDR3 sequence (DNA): TGTGCCACCAGCACCGATTTAGACTATGGCTACACCTTC.

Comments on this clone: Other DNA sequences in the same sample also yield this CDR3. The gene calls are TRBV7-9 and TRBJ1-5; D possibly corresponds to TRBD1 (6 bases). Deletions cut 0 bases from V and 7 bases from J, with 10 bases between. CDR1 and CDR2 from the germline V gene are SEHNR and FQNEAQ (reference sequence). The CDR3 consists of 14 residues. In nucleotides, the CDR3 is TGTGCCAGCAGCTTAGCCGGTGGGGGCCAGCCCCAGCATTTT. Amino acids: CASSLAGGGQPQHF.

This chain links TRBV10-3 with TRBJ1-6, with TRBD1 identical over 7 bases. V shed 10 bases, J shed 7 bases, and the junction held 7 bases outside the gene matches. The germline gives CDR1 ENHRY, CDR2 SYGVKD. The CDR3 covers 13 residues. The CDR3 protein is CATGQTDNSPLHF. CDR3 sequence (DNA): TGTGCCACGGGACAGACTGACAATTCACCCCTCCACTTT.

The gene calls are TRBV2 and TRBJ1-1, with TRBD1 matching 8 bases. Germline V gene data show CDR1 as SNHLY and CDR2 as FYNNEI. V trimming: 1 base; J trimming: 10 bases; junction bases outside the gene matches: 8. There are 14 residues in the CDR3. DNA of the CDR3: TGTGCCAGCAGTGAAGAGCAGGGGGCATTGCCAGCTTTCTTT. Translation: CASSEEQGALPAFF.

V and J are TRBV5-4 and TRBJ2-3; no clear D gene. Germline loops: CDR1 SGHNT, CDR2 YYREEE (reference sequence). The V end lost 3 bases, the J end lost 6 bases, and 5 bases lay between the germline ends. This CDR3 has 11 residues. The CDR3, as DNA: TGTGCCAGCAGCTCACGGGATACGCAGTATTTT. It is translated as CASSSRDTQYF.

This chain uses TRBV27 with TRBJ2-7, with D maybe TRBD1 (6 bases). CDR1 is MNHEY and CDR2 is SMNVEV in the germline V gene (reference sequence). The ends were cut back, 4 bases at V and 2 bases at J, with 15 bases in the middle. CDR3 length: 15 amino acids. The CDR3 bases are TGTGCCAGCAGTTCCAGGGGCTCTATCGCCTACGAGCAGTACTTC. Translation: CASSSRGSIAYEQYF.

CDR3 DNA sequence: TGTGCCAGTAGTACCATTCCCGGGACAGGGTCGAACACTGAAGCTTTCTTT. Amino acids: CASSTIPGTGSNTEAFF. The rearrangement joins TRBV19 to TRBJ1-1; 9 bases line up with TRBD1. CDR1 and CDR2 (germline): LNHDA, SQIVND (reference sequence). This CDR3 comprises 17 residues. The junction had 10 bases not matched to a gene; V was cut back by 4 bases and J by 1 base.

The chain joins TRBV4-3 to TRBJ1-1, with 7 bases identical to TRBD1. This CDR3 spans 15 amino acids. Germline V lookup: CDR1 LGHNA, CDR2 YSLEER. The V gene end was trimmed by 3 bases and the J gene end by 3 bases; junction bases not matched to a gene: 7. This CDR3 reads CASSQRGGWDTEAFF. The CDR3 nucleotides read TGCGCCAGCAGCCAGAGAGGGGGCTGGGACACTGAAGCTTTCTTT.

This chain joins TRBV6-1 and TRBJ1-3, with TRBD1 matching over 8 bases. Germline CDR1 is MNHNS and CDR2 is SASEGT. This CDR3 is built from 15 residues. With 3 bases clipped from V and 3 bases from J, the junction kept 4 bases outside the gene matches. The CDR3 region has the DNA TGTGCCAGCAGTGACAGACAGGGGATTGGAAACACCATATATTTT. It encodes CASSDRQGIGNTIYF.

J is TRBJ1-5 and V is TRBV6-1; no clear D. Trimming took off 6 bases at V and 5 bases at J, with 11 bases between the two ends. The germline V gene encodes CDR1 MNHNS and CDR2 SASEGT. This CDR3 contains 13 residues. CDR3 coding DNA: TGTGCCAGCAGCCATGAGGCGGATCAGCCCCAGCATTTT. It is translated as CASSHEADQPQHF.

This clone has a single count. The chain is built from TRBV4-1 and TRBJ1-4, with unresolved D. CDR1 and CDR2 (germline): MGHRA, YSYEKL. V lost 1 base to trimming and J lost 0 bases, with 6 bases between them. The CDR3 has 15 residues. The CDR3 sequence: CASSQVHATNEKLFF. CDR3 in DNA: TGCGCCAGCAGCCAAGTTCATGCAACTAATGAAAAACTGTTTTTT.

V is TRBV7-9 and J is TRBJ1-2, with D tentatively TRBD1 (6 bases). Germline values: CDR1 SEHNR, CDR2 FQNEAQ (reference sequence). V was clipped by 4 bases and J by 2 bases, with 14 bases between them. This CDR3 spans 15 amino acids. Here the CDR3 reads CASSSERDKNYGYTF. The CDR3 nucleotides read TGTGCCAGCAGCTCTGAAAGGGACAAGAACTATGGCTACACCTTC.

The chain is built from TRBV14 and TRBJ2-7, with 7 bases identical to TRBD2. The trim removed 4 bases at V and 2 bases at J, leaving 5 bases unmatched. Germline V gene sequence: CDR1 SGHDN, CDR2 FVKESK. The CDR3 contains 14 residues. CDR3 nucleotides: TGTGCCAGCAGCCCCCTGCTAGCGGCCTACGAGCAGTACTTC. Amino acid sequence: CASSPLLAAYEQYF.

The chain's CDR3 is CASSQGPIRLAGGYNEQFF. For the CDR3, the DNA is TGCGCCAGCAGCCAAGGCCCTATCCGACTAGCGGGGGGCTACAATGAGCAGTTCTTC. V gene TRBV4-1 combines with J gene TRBJ2-1; 13 bases align to TRBD2. Germline trimming cut 1 base from V and 3 bases from J; bases unmatched to any gene: 9. Germline V gene lookup returns CDR1 MGHRA and CDR2 YSYEKL. CDR3 length: 19 amino acids.